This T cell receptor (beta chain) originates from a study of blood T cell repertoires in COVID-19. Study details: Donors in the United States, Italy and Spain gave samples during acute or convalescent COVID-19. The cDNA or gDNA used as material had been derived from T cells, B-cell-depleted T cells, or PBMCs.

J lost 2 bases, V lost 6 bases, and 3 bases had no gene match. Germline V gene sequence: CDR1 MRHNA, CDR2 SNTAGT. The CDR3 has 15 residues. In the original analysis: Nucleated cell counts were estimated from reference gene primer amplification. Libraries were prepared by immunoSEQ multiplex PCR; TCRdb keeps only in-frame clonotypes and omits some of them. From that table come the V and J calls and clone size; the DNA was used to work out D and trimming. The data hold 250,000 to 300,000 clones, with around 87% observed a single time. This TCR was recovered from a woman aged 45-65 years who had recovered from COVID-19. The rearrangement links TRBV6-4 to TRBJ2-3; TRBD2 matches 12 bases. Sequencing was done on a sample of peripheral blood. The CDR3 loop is CASSLAGGNTDTQYF. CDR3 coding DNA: TGTGCCAGCAGCCTAGCGGGGGGGAACACAGATACGCAGTATTTT.